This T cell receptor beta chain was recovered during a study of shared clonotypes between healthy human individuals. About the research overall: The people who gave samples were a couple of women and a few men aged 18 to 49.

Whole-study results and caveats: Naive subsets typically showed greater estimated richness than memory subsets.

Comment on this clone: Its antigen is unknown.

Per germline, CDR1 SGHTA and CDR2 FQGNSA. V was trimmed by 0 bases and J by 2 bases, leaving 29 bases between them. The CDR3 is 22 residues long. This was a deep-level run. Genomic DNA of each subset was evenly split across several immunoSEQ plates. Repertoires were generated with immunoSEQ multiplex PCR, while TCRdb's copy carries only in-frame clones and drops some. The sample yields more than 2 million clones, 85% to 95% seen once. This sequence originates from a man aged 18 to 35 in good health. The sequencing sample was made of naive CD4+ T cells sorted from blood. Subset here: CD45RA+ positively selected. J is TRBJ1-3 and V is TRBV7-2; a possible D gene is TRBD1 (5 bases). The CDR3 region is CASSLAKADEQGHRTPGNTIYF. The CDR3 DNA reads TGTGCCAGCAGCTTAGCGAAAGCGGATGAGCAGGGCCACAGAACCCCTGGAAACACCATATATTTT.